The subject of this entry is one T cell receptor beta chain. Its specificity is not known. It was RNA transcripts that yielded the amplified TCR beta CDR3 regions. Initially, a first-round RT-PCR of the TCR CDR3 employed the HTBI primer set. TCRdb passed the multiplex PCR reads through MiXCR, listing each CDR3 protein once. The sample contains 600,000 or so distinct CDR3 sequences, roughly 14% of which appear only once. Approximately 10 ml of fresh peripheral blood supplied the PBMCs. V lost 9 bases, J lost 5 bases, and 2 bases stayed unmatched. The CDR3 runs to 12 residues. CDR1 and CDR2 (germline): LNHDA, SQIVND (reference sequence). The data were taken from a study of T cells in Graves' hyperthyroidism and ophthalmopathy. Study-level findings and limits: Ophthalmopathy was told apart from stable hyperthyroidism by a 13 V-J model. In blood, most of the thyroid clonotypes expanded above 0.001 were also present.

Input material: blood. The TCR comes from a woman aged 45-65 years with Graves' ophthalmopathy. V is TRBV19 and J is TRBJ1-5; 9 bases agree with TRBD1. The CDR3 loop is CASGTGYQPQHF. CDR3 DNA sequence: TGTGCCAGCGGGACAGGGTATCAGCCCCAGCATTTT.